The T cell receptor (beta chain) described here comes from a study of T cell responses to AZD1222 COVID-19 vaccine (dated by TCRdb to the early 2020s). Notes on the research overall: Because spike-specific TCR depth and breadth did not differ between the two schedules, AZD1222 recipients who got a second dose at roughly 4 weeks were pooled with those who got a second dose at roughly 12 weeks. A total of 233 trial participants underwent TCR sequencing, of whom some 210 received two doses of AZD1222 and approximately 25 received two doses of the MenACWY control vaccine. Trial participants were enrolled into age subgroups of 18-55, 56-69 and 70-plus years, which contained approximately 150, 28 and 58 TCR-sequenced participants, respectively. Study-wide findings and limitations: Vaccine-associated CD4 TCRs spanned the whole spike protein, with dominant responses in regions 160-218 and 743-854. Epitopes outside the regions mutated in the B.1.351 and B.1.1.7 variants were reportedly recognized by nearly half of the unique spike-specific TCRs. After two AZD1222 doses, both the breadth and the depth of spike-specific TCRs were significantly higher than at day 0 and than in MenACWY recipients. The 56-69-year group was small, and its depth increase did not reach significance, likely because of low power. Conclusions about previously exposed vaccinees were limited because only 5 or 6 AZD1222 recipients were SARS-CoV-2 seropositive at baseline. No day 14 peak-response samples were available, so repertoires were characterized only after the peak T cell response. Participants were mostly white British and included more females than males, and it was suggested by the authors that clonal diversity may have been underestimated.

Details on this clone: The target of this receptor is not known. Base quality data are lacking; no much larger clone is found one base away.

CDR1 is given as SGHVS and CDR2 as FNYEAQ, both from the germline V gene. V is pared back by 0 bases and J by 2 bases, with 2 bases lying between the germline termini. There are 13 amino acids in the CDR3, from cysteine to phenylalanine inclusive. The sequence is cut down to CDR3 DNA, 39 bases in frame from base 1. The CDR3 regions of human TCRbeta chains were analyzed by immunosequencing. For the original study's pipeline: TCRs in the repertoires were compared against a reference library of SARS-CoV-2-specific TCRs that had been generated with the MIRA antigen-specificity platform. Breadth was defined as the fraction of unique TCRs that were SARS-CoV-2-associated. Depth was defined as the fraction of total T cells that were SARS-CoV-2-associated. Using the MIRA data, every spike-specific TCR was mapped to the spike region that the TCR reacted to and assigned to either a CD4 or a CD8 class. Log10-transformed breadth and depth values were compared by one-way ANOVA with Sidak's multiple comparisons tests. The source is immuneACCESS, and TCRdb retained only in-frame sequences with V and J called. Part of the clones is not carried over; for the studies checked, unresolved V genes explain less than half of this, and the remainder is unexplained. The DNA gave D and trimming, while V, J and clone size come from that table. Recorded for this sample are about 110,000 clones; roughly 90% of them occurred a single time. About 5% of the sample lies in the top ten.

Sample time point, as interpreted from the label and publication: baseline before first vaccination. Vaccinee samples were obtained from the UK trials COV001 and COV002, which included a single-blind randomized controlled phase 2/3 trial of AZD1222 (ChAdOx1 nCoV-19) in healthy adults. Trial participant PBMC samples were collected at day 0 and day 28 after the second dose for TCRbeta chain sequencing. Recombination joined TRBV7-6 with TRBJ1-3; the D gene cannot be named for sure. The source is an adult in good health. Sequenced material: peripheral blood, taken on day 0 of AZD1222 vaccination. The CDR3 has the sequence CASSLAPGNTIYF. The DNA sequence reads TGTGCCAGCAGCTTAGCTCCTGGAAACACCATATATTTT.